Included here is one T cell receptor (beta chain) sequence, with context. Its antigen specificity is not known. The data derive from a study of cytomegalovirus exposure and HLA in healthy donors listed by TCRdb under 2017. Turning to the overall study: An earlier analysis of approximately 600 of the donors reported 276 Gb of sequence data and 100 million to 130 million unique TCR beta sequences from 150 million to 200 million T cells. The study profiled the T cell repertoires of hundreds of subjects by immunosequencing and related them to cytomegalovirus serostatus. An earlier analysis of around 580 of the donors used high-throughput TCR beta sequencing to judge whether each TCR beta V gene segment behaved as functional or pseudogenic. Roughly 5 DR-DQ haplotypes were handled as single units for association and clustering, since linkage in the cohort was strong. On average, roughly 240,000 unique TCR beta nucleotide sequences were sequenced per donor among some 420 genotyped donors of the cohort, with around 19% of those sequences being non-productive. Typing coverage varied by locus: roughly 629-640 donors for A, B, C, DRB1 and DQB1; roughly 520 for DQA1; more than 600 for DPA1; roughly 450 for DPB1. In a later genetic analysis, genome-wide SNP genotypes for about three fifths of the roughly 670 donors were used, and that subset was treated as a discovery cohort. The aim of the study was to test whether cataloging public T cell receptors could identify signatures of past pathogen exposure. Among the roughly 400 genotyped donors, around 81% belonged to the genetic ancestry cluster associated with self-reported Caucasian donors. All discovery cohort repertoires had been generated using a single sequencing platform. HLA typing covered class I and class II loci at four-digit resolution. To predict cytomegalovirus infection status, the study brought together high-throughput TCR immunosequencing, statistical association of individual TCRs with disease status, and machine learning. In a later analysis, previously published TCR beta repertoires from several hundred donors were re-analyzed and high-resolution HLA genotyping was added so that TCR occurrence patterns could be studied. A separate validation cohort of about 110 different subjects was used in addition to the 666-subject first cohort. Rather than using new phenotypic data, the later analysis identified candidate immune exposures from TCR beta sequences and from how often those sequences occurred across donors. An early release covering around 630 HLA-typed donors comprised about 290 gigabases of sequencing data and around 80 million unique TCR sequences. Donor age, sex, ethnicity and CMV serostatus were compiled together with the repertoire data. Study-level results and caveats: In an earlier analysis of over 550 of the donors, most TCR beta V segments were observed in productive rearrangements about 87% or about 30% of the time, broadly matching IMGT annotations. This cohort had only TCR beta chains sequenced, and the lack of alpha or paired-chain data limited which features could be detected. A later analysis reported that several top co-occurrence clusters appeared linked to parvovirus B19, influenza, CMV and Epstein-Barr virus. A group of highly shared sequence variants was considered likely to be a technical artifact of the sequencing pipeline. A later analysis found that HLA-associated TCR beta chains were more clonally expanded and had lower generation probabilities than equally common non-associated chains. A later analysis found that TCR association rates varied across HLA loci, with DRB1 alleles showing the most associated TCRs and HLA-C alleles the fewest. The only immune exposure information available for the cohort was CMV serostatus. When HLA alleles, especially DR and DQ, strongly co-occurred, TCR associations were difficult to assign to individual alleles. A few of the identified cytomegalovirus-associated TCR beta chains were confirmed in vitro to be specific for cytomegalovirus antigens. A later analysis associated approximately 17,000 TCR beta sequences with specific HLA alleles at a false discovery rate of 0.05. Linkage disequilibrium might explain the correlated functional status among segregating V segments, but an unknown experimental factor could not be excluded. The authors suggested that the approach could potentially be generalized to other disease states and immunological phenotypes. The classifier was reported to diagnose cytomegalovirus status with high specificity and sensitivity in both the original and validation cohorts. Because HLA typing was unavailable for some donors at each locus, only the typed subset was used in association tests. A further reported finding was that TCR beta sequences accurately predicted the HLA-A and HLA-B alleles for most subjects in the first cohort. While some public TCRs were present in many individuals, most TCR sequences turned up only very rarely across donors. A later genetic analysis associated a missense DCLRE1C variant with V-gene and J-gene trimming of TCR beta chains, and an independent cohort replicated the association. According to a later genetic analysis, donors in an Asian-associated ancestry cluster had fewer N-insertions in productive TCRs than the approximately 650-donor mean. The earlier analysis of some 540 of the donors excluded seventeen rarely observed V segments, including chromosome 9 orphons, because counts were too low. Some IMGT-functional V segments, including TRBV6-2 and TRBV6-3, could not be told apart with the 87-base-pair reads, so those segments were excluded. A later analysis found that most CMV-associated TCR beta chains appeared HLA-restricted, with HLA associations seemingly driven largely by CMV exposure. Roughly uniform sequencing depth across donors was assumed in presence/absence analyses, although this assumption may not hold. The study listed 150 to 200 TCR beta chains as associated with cytomegalovirus.

Counted from cysteine to phenylalanine, this CDR3 has 14 amino acids. The kept DNA is CDR3 alone, 42 bases in frame from the first base. Trimming removed 3 bases from V and 0 bases from J, leaving 8 bases between the germline ends. As encoded in the germline V gene, CDR1 is KGHSH while CDR2 is LQKENI. Libraries were constructed by the immunoSEQ multiplex PCR assay. For the multiplex PCR, a mixture combining 60 forward primers for TCR Vbeta segments and 13 reverse primers for TCR Jbeta segments was used. The CDR3 region of rearranged TCR beta genes was amplified from genomic DNA by a multiplex PCR assay. The amplified TCR beta libraries were sequenced on the Illumina HiSeq System as 87-base-pair reads. The authors processed their data as follows. A later analysis counted tens of millions of unique TCR beta chains across the 700 or so repertoires, and some 12 million of these chains were shared by at least two donors. A nearest-neighbor algorithm error-corrected the raw reads and collapsed the reads into unique sequences, merging closely related sequences to remove PCR and sequencing errors. V, D and J gene segments were assigned by aligning CDR3 sequences to IMGT reference sequences. Each retained sequence needed at least a six-nucleotide match to both a V gene segment and a J gene segment. Rearrangements were classified as productive when the CDR3 lacked stop codons and remained in frame with V and J, and all other rearrangements were classified as non-productive. CDR3 was defined by IMGT convention, running from the second conserved V-encoded cysteine to the conserved J-encoded phenylalanine. The earlier analysis of 587 of the donors excluded any sequence lacking an unambiguous match to a single V gene segment. An earlier analysis of about 600 of the donors called V segments functional above 56.7% productive rearrangements and segregating when the between-donor standard deviation exceeded 5%. A statistical classification framework was developed to diagnose cytomegalovirus status using the catalog of TCR beta chain sequences. In a later analysis, TCR nucleotide sequences were compared against IMGT/GENE-DB human TR gene sequences so that V and J genes could be assigned. The TCRdist pipeline was used in a later analysis to assign CDR3 sequences and most-parsimonious VDJ recombination scenarios. In a later analysis, each TCR beta chain was defined by its CDR3 amino acid sequence together with its V-gene family, and reads without a unique V-gene family were excluded. In a later analysis, 500 to 700 highly shared, low-generation-probability nucleotide sequences were removed to address suspected cross-contamination and a sequencing artifact. For each public chain, a later analysis derived a clonal expansion index from normalized ranks of inferred template counts within each repertoire. In a later analysis, generation probabilities were computed with a VDJ recombination model fitted to out-of-frame rearrangements, and the resulting probabilities were checked against IGoR. In a later analysis, hypergeometric tests were used to score TCR-TCR, TCR-HLA and TCR-CMV co-occurrence, with a repertoire-size bias correction applied to TCR pairs. In a later analysis, false discovery rates were estimated by permuting HLA or CMV assignments 20 times. A later analysis grouped co-occurring TCRs with DBSCAN, adding TCRdist sequence similarity when clustering within HLA-allele-positive subsets. Co-occurrence clustering excluded repertoires with fewer than 30,000 or more than 120,000 public chains, plus five with anomalous nucleotide sharing. TCRdb obtained this table from immuneACCESS and retained in-frame rearrangements with V and J assigned. These tables miss some clones; where compared with another copy, unresolved V genes account for less than half of the shortfall, and the remainder is unexplained. V, J and clone size derive from that table, while D and trimming were established from the DNA sequence. This specimen's table enumerates around 74,000 clones. The ten largest clones capture about 4.2% of the sample.

In total, approximately 690 healthy bone marrow donors made up the cohort. At the time of sampling, all cohort members were nominally healthy, though unrecorded immune exposures were likely present. The donor was CMV seronegative and was included in the group of several hundred seronegative cohort members. A peripheral blood sample was collected from each donor, and TCR beta sequencing was performed on peripheral blood mononuclear cells. Genomic DNA extraction from the blood cell samples was performed with the Qiagen DNeasy Blood Extraction Kit. The specimen was PBMCs. The V and J genes are TRBV18 and TRBJ1-1; possibly the D gene is TRBD1, per 5 matching bases. The source of this sequence is a man aged 25-45 years in good health and CMV-seronegative. The sequenced DNA: TGTGCCAGCTCACCCTCGACAGTGAACACTGAAGCTTTCTTT. Its protein product is CASSPSTVNTEAFF.